The sequence of this T cell receptor beta chain was determined in a study of blood T cell repertoires in COVID-19. The overall study: Sample material is recorded as cDNA or gDNA derived from T cells, B-cell-depleted T cells, or PBMCs.

Trimming cost V 3 bases and J 3 bases, with 9 bases left between them. The CDR3 length is 14 residues. CDR1 and CDR2 (germline): LNHDA, SQIVND (reference sequence). Some clones are missing from TCRdb's copy, which holds only in-frame ones; the method was immunoSEQ multiplex PCR. The sample yields more than 200,000 clones, around nine tenths seen once. The source is a woman aged 55-70 years with COVID-19, enrolled during active disease. The chain employs TRBV19 and TRBJ1-5; no clear D gene. What was sequenced was peripheral blood. In DNA, the CDR3 is TGTGCCAGTAGTATTCGGGGTTTCAATCAGCCCCAGCATTTT. Its protein is CASSIRGFNQPQHF.